The clone carrying this T cell receptor (beta chain) was detected many times. The CDR3 sequence is 16 residues long. Germline CDR1 and CDR2: DFQATT and SNEGSKA (reference sequence). Trimming removed 2 bases at V and 2 bases at J, with 17 bases between. This record comes from a study of early T cells in non-severe SARS-CoV-2 infection. From the 5' RACE reads, TCRdb called clonotypes with MiXCR, one entry per CDR3 protein. Altogether tens of thousands of distinct CDR3 sequences are present, about 15% being singletons, with the ten largest covering roughly 4.3%. The sequence derives from an adult who was a healthcare worker with PCR-confirmed SARS-CoV-2 infection or an uninfected control (not recorded which). The source material was whole blood, sampled at baseline. The chain couples TRBV20-1 to TRBJ2-3; weak D call: TRBD1 (6 bases). CDR3 sequence reads: CSARPGHPTTTDTQYF. CDR3 DNA sequence: TGCAGTGCTAGACCGGGACATCCGACAACCACAGATACGCAGTATTTT.